These 10 T cell receptor beta chains were sequenced from one sample in a study of identical twins. TCRdb used MiXCR to reprocess the 5' RACE reads, holding one entry per CDR3 protein. The table records roughly 690,000 distinct CDR3 sequences, roughly 6.2% of them present only once. Input material: naive T cells sorted from blood. These receptors all come from a man in his late teens or twenties in good health.

This clonotype showed up many times. This rearrangement joins TRBV20-1 to TRBJ2-5, with D unresolved. The CDR3 is 13 residues long. Germline values: CDR1 DFQATT, CDR2 SNEGSKA (reference sequence). V shed 6 bases and J shed 1 base, with 12 bases lying between them. The CDR3 spells CSAQHFFQETQYF. CDR3 nucleotides: TGCAGTGCCCAGCACTTTTTCCAAGAGACCCAGTACTTC.

The chain is built from TRBV6-1 and TRBJ2-7; 7 positions match TRBD2. CDR1 is MNHNS and CDR2 is SASEGT in the germline V gene. CDR3 size: 14 residues. After removal of 10 bases from V and 0 bases from J, the junction contained 9 bases not matched to a gene. The CDR3 DNA reads TGTGCCACCACCGGGGGGAAATACTCCTACGAGCAGTACTTC. Protein sequence: CATTGGKYSYEQYF.

This clonotype has ten or more counts. This sequence joins TRBV14 and TRBJ2-4; D uncertain. With 4 bases removed from V and 0 bases from J, the gap between germline ends came to 7 bases. Germline CDR1 and CDR2: SGHDN and FVKESK. The CDR3 extends over 14 amino acids. The CDR3 nucleotides are TGTGCCAGCAGCCCAGGACCAGCCAAAAACATTCAGTACTTC. Residues: CASSPGPAKNIQYF.

This clonotype was counted at least ten times. The rearrangement uses TRBV24-1 and TRBJ2-1; D call uncertain. V was trimmed by 7 bases and J by 2 bases, leaving 8 bases between them. Per germline, CDR1 KGHDR and CDR2 SFDVKD. The CDR3 has 13 residues. The CDR3 region is CATRDSPYNEQFF. CDR3 bases: TGTGCCACCAGAGACTCACCCTACAATGAGCAGTTCTTC.

This clonotype was detected ten times or more. This sequence joins TRBV12-3 or TRBV12-4 and TRBJ2-1; perhaps TRBD2 as D (6 bases). The V end was cut by 7 bases, the J end by 13 bases, with 14 bases between. This CDR3 comprises 11 residues. The CDR3 nucleotides are TGTGCCAGCACTGGTAGCACTAGCCAGTTCTTC. It specifies CASTGSTSQFF.

In the case of this clonotype: This may be a read error: a much more frequent sequence differs by one nucleotide. The V call is TRBV7-9, the J call TRBJ2-3; TRBD2 is a possible D gene (6 bases). There are 16 residues in the CDR3. Germline V CDR1 and CDR2: SEHNR, FQNEAQ (reference sequence). CDR3 amino acids: CGSSPIAELAGDTQYF. The CDR3 DNA sequence: TGTGGCAGCAGCCCTATAGCGGAACTGGCAGGAGATACGCAGTATTTT.

At least ten counts were recorded for this clonotype. This rearrangement joins TRBV3-1 to TRBJ2-7, with a weak D call TRBD2 (7 bases). Germline assignment: CDR1 LGHDT and CDR2 YNNKEL (reference sequence). V shed 1 base and J shed 4 bases, with 11 bases lying between them. The CDR3 length is 14 residues. The CDR3 reads CASSQVAGAYEQYF. CDR3 DNA: TGTGCCAGCAGCCAAGTGGCGGGGGCTTACGAGCAGTACTTC.

Many counts were recorded for this clonotype. This rearrangement joins TRBV24-1 to TRBJ2-2; D is possibly TRBD1 or TRBD2 (5 bases each). V lost 7 bases and J lost 0, with 17 bases in between. Germline V gives CDR1 KGHDR, CDR2 SFDVKD. The CDR3 runs 17 residues. The CDR3 loop is CATRRGVGQANTGELFF. The DNA for the CDR3 is TGTGCCACCAGGAGGGGAGTGGGCCAGGCGAACACCGGGGAGCTGTTTTTT.

This clonotype has ten or more counts. This sequence joins TRBV10-3 and TRBJ1-1; 9 nucleotides align to TRBD1. The CDR3 has 16 amino acids. Germline V CDR1 and CDR2: ENHRY, SYGVKD. After removal of 6 bases from V and 2 bases from J, the junction contained 10 bases not matched to a gene. CDR3 sequence (DNA): TGTGCCATCAGGCCAGGGACAGGGAAAAGCAACACTGAAGCTTTCTTT. The encoded protein is CAIRPGTGKSNTEAFF.

The chain is built from TRBV5-6 and TRBJ1-4; 9 nucleotides match TRBD1. The CDR3 length is 14 residues. Germline values: CDR1 SGHDT, CDR2 YYEEEE. The V and J ends lost 6 bases and 6 bases, in that order; junction bases with no gene match: 6. CDR3 loop: CASNRGQGYEKLFF. CDR3 coding DNA: TGTGCCAGCAACCGGGGACAGGGCTATGAAAAACTGTTTTTT.